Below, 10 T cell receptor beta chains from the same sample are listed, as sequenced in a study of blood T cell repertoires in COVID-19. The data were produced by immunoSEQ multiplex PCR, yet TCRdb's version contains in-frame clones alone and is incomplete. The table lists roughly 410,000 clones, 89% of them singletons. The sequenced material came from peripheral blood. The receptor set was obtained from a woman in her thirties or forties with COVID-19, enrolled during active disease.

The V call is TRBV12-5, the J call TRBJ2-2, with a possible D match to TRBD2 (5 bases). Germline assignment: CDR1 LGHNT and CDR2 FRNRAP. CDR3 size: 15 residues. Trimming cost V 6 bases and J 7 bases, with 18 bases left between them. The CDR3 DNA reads TGTGCTAGTGGCCGGGGAGTCGGAAGAGACGGGGAGCTGTTTTTT. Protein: CASGRGVGRDGELFF.

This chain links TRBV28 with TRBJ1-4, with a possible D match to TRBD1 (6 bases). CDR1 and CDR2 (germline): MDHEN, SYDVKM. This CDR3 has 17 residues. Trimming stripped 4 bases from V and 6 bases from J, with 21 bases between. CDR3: CASSSGGLRTVHEKLFF. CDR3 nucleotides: TGTGCCAGCAGTTCTGGGGGTCTGCGGACAGTTCATGAAAAACTGTTTTTT. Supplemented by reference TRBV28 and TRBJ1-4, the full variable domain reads DVKVTQSSRYLVKRTGEKVFLECVQDMDHENMFWYRQDPGLGLRLIYFSYDVKMKEKGDIPEGYSVSREKKERFSLILESASTNQTSMYLCASSSGGLRTVHEKLFFGSGTQLSVL.

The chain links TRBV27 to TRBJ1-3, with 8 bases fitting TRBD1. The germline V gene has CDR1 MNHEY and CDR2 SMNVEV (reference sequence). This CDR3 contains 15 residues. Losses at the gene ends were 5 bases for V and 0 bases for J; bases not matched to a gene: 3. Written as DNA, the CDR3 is TGTGCCAGCAGTGACAGGGGAGGCTCTGGAAACACCATATATTTT. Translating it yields CASSDRGGSGNTIYF.

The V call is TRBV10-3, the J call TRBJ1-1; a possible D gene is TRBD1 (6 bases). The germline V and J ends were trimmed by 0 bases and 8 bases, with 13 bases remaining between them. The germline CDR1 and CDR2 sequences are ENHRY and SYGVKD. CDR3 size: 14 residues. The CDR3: CAISESQAGAEAFF. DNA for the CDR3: TGTGCCATCAGTGAGTCACAGGCAGGGGCCGAAGCTTTCTTT.

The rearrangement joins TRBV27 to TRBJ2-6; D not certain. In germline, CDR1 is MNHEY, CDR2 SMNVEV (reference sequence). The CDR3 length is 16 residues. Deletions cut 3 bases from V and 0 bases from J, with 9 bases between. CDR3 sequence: CASSLVPDSGANVLTF. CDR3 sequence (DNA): TGTGCCAGCAGTTTGGTACCAGACTCTGGGGCCAACGTCCTGACTTTC.

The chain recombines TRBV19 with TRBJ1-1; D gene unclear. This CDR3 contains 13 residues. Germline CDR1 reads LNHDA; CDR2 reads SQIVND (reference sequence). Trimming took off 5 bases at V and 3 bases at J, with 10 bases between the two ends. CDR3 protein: CASSVHLDTEAFF. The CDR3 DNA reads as TGTGCCAGTAGTGTACACCTAGACACTGAAGCTTTCTTT.

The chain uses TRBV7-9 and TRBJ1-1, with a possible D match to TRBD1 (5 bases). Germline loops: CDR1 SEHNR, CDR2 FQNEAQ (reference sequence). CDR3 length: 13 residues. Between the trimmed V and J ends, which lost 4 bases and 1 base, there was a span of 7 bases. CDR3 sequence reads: CASSSRGNTEAFF. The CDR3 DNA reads TGTGCCAGCAGCTCTAGGGGGAACACTGAAGCTTTCTTT.

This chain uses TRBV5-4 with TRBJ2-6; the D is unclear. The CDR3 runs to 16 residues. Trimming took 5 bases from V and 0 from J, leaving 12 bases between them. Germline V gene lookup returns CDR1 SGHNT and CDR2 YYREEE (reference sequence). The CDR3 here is CASRIQASSGANVLTF. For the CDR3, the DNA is TGTGCCAGCAGGATTCAGGCGAGCTCTGGGGCCAACGTCCTGACTTTC.

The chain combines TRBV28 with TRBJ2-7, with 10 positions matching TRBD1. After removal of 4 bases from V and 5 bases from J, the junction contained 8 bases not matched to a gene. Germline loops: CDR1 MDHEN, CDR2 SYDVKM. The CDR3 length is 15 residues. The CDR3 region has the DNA TGTGCCAGCAGTTCGGGACAGGGGAATATCAACGAGCAGTACTTC. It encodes CASSSGQGNINEQYF.

In nucleotides, the CDR3 is TGTGCCACCCTAGGCTACCGGACAGATCAAAAAGATACGCAGTATTTT. This gives the protein CATLGYRTDQKDTQYF. The rearrangement joins TRBV10-3 to TRBJ2-3; D perhaps matches TRBD1 (6 bases). V was clipped by 10 bases and J by 5 bases, with 25 bases between them. Germline V lookup: CDR1 ENHRY, CDR2 SYGVKD. The CDR3 extends over 16 amino acids.